This TCR beta chain stems from a study of shared clonotypes between healthy human individuals. Study background: The donors, a couple of women and a few men, were aged 18 to 49. Study-wide results and limits: Even with large depth, rarefaction showed that sorted-subset sequencing was incomplete. Non-shared clonotypes were found to have lower generation probabilities than the clonotypes that were shared by all four of the sorted-subset donors. Clonotype sharing among donors was thought likely to change with sequencing depth.

Generated by immunoSEQ multiplex PCR, the TCRdb table keeps only in-frame clones and is missing some. The table records approximately 2.1 million clones, roughly 93% of them present only once. The CDR3 consists of 15 residues. Per the germline V gene, CDR1 is SGHVS and CDR2 is FQNEAQ. With 5 bases removed from V and 3 bases from J, the gap between germline ends came to 13 bases. A note on this clone: Its antigen remains unidentified.

The clonotype was recovered from a man aged 18 to 30 in good health. Some clones in this sample may be carry-over from other donors' samples. The sample was naive CD4+ T cells from PBMCs. The subset was: CD45RA+ positively selected. V and J are TRBV7-8 and TRBJ2-2; perhaps D is TRBD1 or TRBD2 (5 bases each). The CDR3 sequence: CASSRRDPHTGELFF. The CDR3 nucleotides read TGTGCCAGCAGCCGCCGGGACCCCCACACCGGGGAGCTGTTTTTT.